Below are 9 T cell receptor beta chains sequenced from a single sample in a study of low-dose radiotherapy and immunotherapy resistance in tumors. Noted time point: after trial treatment. Documented treatment: LDRT plus nivolumab, ipilimumab, low-dose cyclophosphamide and aspirin (RACIN trial). First-strand cDNA used TRAV- and TRBV-specific primers, covering alpha and beta chains. With a V-primer adapter and a constant-region primer, TCRs were amplified for about 20 PCR cycles. Each CDR3 protein is one row after TCRdb ran MiXCR on the reads. Here the sample spans approximately 46,000 distinct CDR3 sequences, around 25% being singletons. Sequencing was performed on PBMCs, taken after low-dose radiotherapy plus immunotherapy. The receptor source for this set is a male donor with prostate cancer.

This clonotype was detected ten times or more. The J gene is TRBJ2-3, the V gene TRBV5-1; D is possibly TRBD2 (6 bases). This CDR3 is built from 15 residues. CDR1 and CDR2 (germline): SGHRS, YFSETQ. Trimming stripped 0 bases from V and 6 bases from J, with 14 bases between. In DNA, the CDR3 is TGCGCCAGCAGCTTGGCGGGGGTTGGAAAGGATACGCAGTATTTT. Translated, it gives CASSLAGVGKDTQYF.

Ten or more counts support this clonotype. This chain joins TRBV28 and TRBJ1-1; perhaps TRBD1 as D (5 bases). The germline V gene has CDR1 MDHEN and CDR2 SYDVKM. This CDR3 spans 13 amino acids. Deletions cut 11 bases from V and 4 bases from J, with 17 bases between. CDR3 region: CACRSGGGTEAFF. The CDR3 DNA reads as TGTGCCTGCCGTTCGGGTGGGGGCACTGAAGCTTTCTTT.

To note about this clonotype: This likely stems from a read error, as it lies one base from a far larger clone. This rearrangement joins TRBV6-1 to TRBJ2-5, with TRBD2 identical over 16 bases. The length of the CDR3 is 18 residues. CDR1 is MNHNS and CDR2 is SASEGT in the germline V gene. This CDR3 is CAISASGTSGGGWETQYF. The CDR3 bases are TGTGCCATCAGTGCCTCCGGGACTAGCGGGGGGGGCTGGGAGACCCAGTACTTC.

This clonotype was found many times. The V gene is TRBV6-5, the J gene TRBJ2-7; 7 bases match TRBD1. CDR1 MNHEY and CDR2 SVGAGI come from the germline V gene. Trimming removed 6 bases from V and 9 bases from J; junction bases left unmatched: 14. The CDR3 contains 14 residues. CDR3: CASRPTVGTAGQYF. As DNA, the CDR3 is TGTGCCAGCAGACCTACAGTTGGGACAGCTGGGCAGTACTTC.

This clonotype was seen at least ten times. V is TRBV2 and J is TRBJ1-1; no firm D call. Looked up from germline, CDR1 is SNHLY and CDR2 is FYNNEI. The CDR3 covers 14 residues. Trimming shortened V by 7 bases and J by 3 bases, and 15 bases separated the two germline ends. The CDR3 DNA follows: TGTGCCAGCAAAGAGACGACGGGGTACACTGAAGCTTTCTTT. It yields the protein CASKETTGYTEAFF.

The chain joins TRBV7-2 to TRBJ2-1; no reliable D call. CDR3 size: 12 residues. Trimming removed 2 bases at V and 10 bases at J, with 9 bases between. The germline CDR1 and CDR2 sequences are SGHTA and FQGNSA. The CDR3 DNA reads as TGTGCCAGCAGCTTAAGTCCCGGAGAGCAGTTCTTC. Its protein is CASSLSPGEQFF.

Comments on this clonotype: A far bigger clonotype differs at one base, so this is likely a read error. The chain uses TRBV13 and TRBJ2-1, with D unclear. Germline V lookup: CDR1 PRHDT, CDR2 FYEKMQ (reference sequence). The CDR3 has 12 residues. V lost 6 bases to trimming and J lost 10 bases, with 13 bases between them. The CDR3 DNA reads TGTGCCAGCAGAACCCCCTCCTACGAGCAGTTCTTC. Protein: CASRTPSYEQFF.

This clonotype was observed at least ten times. The chain combines TRBV6-5 with TRBJ2-4; D unresolved. Germline V gene sequence: CDR1 MNHEY, CDR2 SVGAGI. The CDR3 loop spans 15 amino acids. Deletions cut 6 bases from V and 0 bases from J, with 12 bases between. Here the CDR3 reads CASSPRTVAKNIQYF. In nucleotides, the CDR3 is TGTGCCAGCAGCCCACGGACGGTAGCCAAAAACATTCAGTACTTC.

This clonotype was detected ten times or more. V gene TRBV2 combines with J gene TRBJ1-6; a possible D gene is TRBD1 (5 bases). The CDR3 loop spans 14 amino acids. Trimming removed 1 base at V and 10 bases at J, with 11 bases between. Germline V gene data show CDR1 as SNHLY and CDR2 as FYNNEI. As DNA, the CDR3 is TGTGCCAGCAGTGAAGAGGGGACGAAATCACCCCTCCACTTT. This translates into CASSEEGTKSPLHF.